The 20 T cell receptor beta chains below were found in one sample sequenced in a study of control samples from healthy donors and cancer patients. Measured with immunoSEQ multiplex PCR; TCRdb has only the in-frame clones, and not every one. Among 150,000 to 200,000 clones listed, approximately 92% were seen once. Sample: blood. The receptors were gathered from a woman in her sixties or seventies in good health.

The rearrangement uses TRBV29-1 and TRBJ2-2, with 7 bases matching TRBD1. The CDR3 length is 16 residues. Trimming cost V 0 bases and J 2 bases; bases outside gene matches: 6. The germline gives CDR1 SQVTM, CDR2 ANQGSEA. The CDR3 DNA reads as TGCAGCGTTGAAGATCCGGGACAGATAAACACCGGGGAGCTGTTTTTT. This encodes CSVEDPGQINTGELFF.

V and J are TRBV5-3 and TRBJ2-3; tentative D call: TRBD1 (7 bases). TRBV5-3 is an ORF; its function is uncertain. This CDR3 spans 17 amino acids. V was cut by 4 bases and J by 5 bases, with 23 bases left in between. This chain's CDR3 is CARSPAASGGLGDTQYF. The CDR3 DNA reads TGTGCCAGAAGCCCAGCGGCATCAGGGGGGCTTGGAGATACGCAGTATTTT.

The gene calls are TRBV5-1 and TRBJ2-5; 10 nucleotides align to TRBD2. V dropped 0 bases and J dropped 2; count of bases not matched to a gene: 1. The CDR3 runs to 15 residues. Germline CDR1 SGHRS, CDR2 YFSETQ. This CDR3 reads CASSLERGGQETQYF. CDR3 in DNA: TGCGCCAGCAGCTTGGAGCGGGGGGGACAAGAGACCCAGTACTTC.

The chain couples TRBV7-2 to TRBJ2-7; D is possibly TRBD2 (6 bases). Germline V CDR1 and CDR2: SGHTA, FQGNSA. The CDR3 is made up of 13 amino acids. V was shortened by 2 bases and J by 5 bases, with 10 bases between the two germline ends. The CDR3 bases are TGTGCCAGCAGCTTACGGTGGGGGGACGAGCAGTACTTC. This translates into CASSLRWGDEQYF.

The rearrangement uses TRBV5-1 and TRBJ1-1; 10 bases are shared with TRBD1. Germline CDR1 and CDR2: SGHRS and YFSETQ. CDR3 length: 14 residues. The junction had 6 bases not matched to a gene; V was cut back by 4 bases and J by 6 bases. CDR3: CASSTGTGVAEAFF. CDR3 coding DNA: TGCGCCAGCAGCACGGGGACAGGGGTGGCTGAAGCTTTCTTT.

This rearrangement joins TRBV29-1 to TRBJ1-4, with a tentative D call TRBD1 (6 bases). The CDR3 totals 13 residues. The V end lost 2 bases, the J end lost 6 bases, and 10 bases lay between the germline ends. Germline V gene data show CDR1 as SQVTM and CDR2 as ANQGSEA. The CDR3 sequence is CSVERAGDEKLFF. CDR3 DNA: TGCAGCGTTGAACGAGCAGGGGATGAAAAACTGTTTTTT.

The chain recombines TRBV5-8 with TRBJ1-2; 9 nucleotides match TRBD1. Germline lookup yields CDR1 SGHTS and CDR2 YDEGEE. There are 14 residues in the CDR3. With 0 bases clipped from V and 7 bases from J, the junction kept 4 bases outside the gene matches. CDR3 loop: CASSLEDRGSGYTF. The DNA of the CDR3 is TGTGCCAGCAGCTTGGAAGACAGGGGGAGTGGCTACACCTTC.

The chain joins TRBV5-8 to TRBJ1-1; D possibly corresponds to TRBD1 (5 bases). Germline-derived CDR1 and CDR2 are SGHTS and YDEGEE. This CDR3 has 16 amino acids. Trimming removed 0 bases from V and 3 bases from J, with 15 bases in between. The chain's CDR3 is CASSLAYSDTHTEAFF. CDR3 nucleotides: TGTGCCAGCAGCTTGGCCTATTCGGACACCCACACTGAAGCTTTCTTT.

The chain carries TRBV5-6 and TRBJ1-6; D possibly corresponds to TRBD1 (5 bases). With 4 bases removed from V and 9 bases from J, the gap between germline ends came to 20 bases. The CDR3 has 16 residues. CDR1 is SGHDT, CDR2 YYEEEE, per germline. The CDR3 bases are TGTGCCAGCAGCCCTTTCGGAGGGGAGGCTGGTTCACCCCTCCACTTT. Its protein is CASSPFGGEAGSPLHF.

The chain carries TRBV6-5 and TRBJ1-1; D is perhaps TRBD1 (6 bases). Trimming stripped 6 bases from V and 6 bases from J, with 11 bases between. This CDR3 spans 12 amino acids. Germline CDR1 and CDR2: MNHEY and SVGAGI. Here the CDR3 DNA reads TGTGCCAGCAGCCGCGGGACATCTGAAGCTTTCTTT. This encodes CASSRGTSEAFF.

The genes are TRBV6-1 and TRBJ2-1, with D possibly matching TRBD1 (6 bases). V dropped 4 bases and J dropped 4 bases, with 20 bases sitting between them. The CDR3 sequence is 17 residues long. Germline V gene data show CDR1 as MNHNS and CDR2 as SASEGT. The CDR3 DNA sequence: TGTGCCAGCAGTGTGAATTTTTTGGGACAAGTATACAATGAGCAGTTCTTC. This gives the protein CASSVNFLGQVYNEQFF.

J is TRBJ1-2 and V is TRBV7-2; possible D gene TRBD1, 6 bases. Trimming left V 2 bases short and J 0 bases short, with 10 bases between. The CDR3 runs 15 residues. CDR1 and CDR2 (germline): SGHTA, FQGNSA. The CDR3 reads CASSLRQVANYGYTF. The CDR3, as DNA: TGTGCCAGCAGCTTAAGACAGGTAGCTAACTATGGCTACACCTTC.

The chain links TRBV19 to TRBJ2-3; the D gene is possibly TRBD2 (5 bases). Germline V gene lookup returns CDR1 LNHDA and CDR2 SQIVND (reference sequence). The CDR3 is 18 residues long. Deletions cut 5 bases from V and 2 bases from J, with 23 bases between. This CDR3 reads CASSPYHVERTFTDTQYF. The CDR3 bases are TGTGCCAGTAGTCCCTATCATGTCGAGCGGACCTTCACAGATACGCAGTATTTT.

The chain has TRBV10-3 and TRBJ1-5, with D tentatively TRBD1 (6 bases). Trimming removed 6 bases from V and 5 bases from J, with 11 bases in between. The CDR3 contains 13 residues. CDR1 is ENHRY and CDR2 is SYGVKD in the germline V gene. This chain's CDR3 is CAISADRHQPQHF. As DNA, the CDR3 is TGTGCCATCAGCGCGGACAGACATCAGCCCCAGCATTTT.

The genes are TRBV6-6 and TRBJ2-4; TRBD1 matches at 7 bases. Germline assignment: CDR1 MNHNY and CDR2 SVGAGI (reference sequence). V lost 0 bases to trimming and J lost 3 bases; unmatched junction nucleotides: 5. CDR3 length: 16 amino acids. The CDR3 sequence is CASSYSNSGGKNIQYF. DNA for the CDR3: TGTGCCAGCAGTTACTCGAATTCAGGGGGCAAAAACATTCAGTACTTC.

The genes are TRBV11-3 and TRBJ2-5; D is uncertain. V lost 5 bases and J lost 1, with 11 bases in between. The CDR3 has 14 amino acids. The germline V gene encodes CDR1 SGHNT and CDR2 YENEEA. DNA for the CDR3: TGTGCCAGCAGCCTCGGCCCGGGCCAAGAGACCCAGTACTTC. Its protein is CASSLGPGQETQYF.

Concerning this clone: This sample includes further DNA sequences coding for the same CDR3. The V gene is TRBV7-9, the J gene TRBJ1-1; D call uncertain. Germline V CDR1 and CDR2: SEHNR, FQNEAQ (reference sequence). Trimming removed 1 base from V and 1 base from J, with 4 bases in between. The CDR3 is made up of 13 amino acids. The CDR3 DNA follows: TGTGCCAGCAGCTTAGGGCAGAACACTGAAGCTTTCTTT. As protein: CASSLGQNTEAFF.

The chain links TRBV19 to TRBJ2-3; 11 nucleotides align to TRBD2. Unmatched junction bases numbered 2, after V lost 3 bases and J lost 0 bases. Germline assignment: CDR1 LNHDA and CDR2 SQIVND (reference sequence). The CDR3 sequence is 16 residues long. This chain's CDR3 is CASSIGTSGSTDTQYF. For the CDR3, the DNA is TGTGCCAGTAGTATTGGGACTAGCGGTAGCACAGATACGCAGTATTTT. Drawing the rest from reference TRBV19 and TRBJ2-3, the complete variable domain is DGGITQSPKYLFRKEGQNVTLSCEQNLNHDAMYWYRQDPGQGLRLIYYSQIVNDFQKGDIAEGYSVSREKKESFPLTVTSAQKNPTAFYLCASSIGTSGSTDTQYFGPGTRLTVL.

The chain is built from TRBV11-3 and TRBJ1-3; D unclear. V gave up 5 bases and J gave up 1 base, with 12 bases separating them. The CDR3 is 15 residues long. Germline CDR1 reads SGHNT; CDR2 reads YENEEA. The CDR3 loop reads CASSARQQSGNTIYF. The DNA for the CDR3 is TGTGCCAGCAGCGCCAGACAACAATCTGGAAACACCATATATTTT.

The V call is TRBV7-9, the J call TRBJ1-2, with no clear D. Germline V gives CDR1 SEHNR, CDR2 FQNEAQ (reference sequence). CDR3 length equals 14 residues. Trimming took 2 bases from V and 3 from J, leaving 10 bases between them. The CDR3 DNA follows: TGTGCCAGCAGCTTATCAGCCGATGACTATGGCTACACCTTC. It yields the protein CASSLSADDYGYTF.